A selection of T cell receptor beta chains follows, all from one sample in a study of blood T cells in healthy people across ages. TCRdb re-called the 5' RACE reads through MiXCR, storing one row per CDR3 protein. The table records roughly 700,000 distinct CDR3 sequences, approximately 49% of them present only once. The sample comprised blood. All receptors come from an older woman in good health. Both conserved end residues are part of each CDR3. A D gene is named only where the DNA matches it firmly. Some rows have no size entry. The others give once, few or many, or a class for an expanded clone.

V,size,D,J,CDR3,DNA
TRBV6-6,few,NA,TRBJ2-5,CASIGGLHPTETQYF,TGTGCCAGCATCGGGGGACTCCACCCAACAGAGACCCAGTACTTC
TRBV7-9,many,NA,TRBJ2-3,CASSPAPDTQYF,TGTGCCAGCAGCCCTGCCCCAGATACGCAGTATTTT
TRBV29-1,few,NA,TRBJ2-1,CSVESANSYKEQFF,TGCAGCGTTGAGTCCGCTAATTCTTACAAGGAGCAGTTCTTC
TRBV7-6,NA,NA,TRBJ2-3,CASSGLRGDTQYF,TGTGCCAGCAGCGGCCTTAGGGGGGATACGCAGTATTTT
TRBV18,NA,NA,TRBJ1-4,CASSPAANEKLFF,TGTGCCAGCTCACCGGCCGCTAATGAAAAACTGTTTTTT
TRBV20-1,NA,TRBD2,TRBJ2-1,CSARGEGGPGNEQFF,TGCAGTGCTCGAGGGGAGGGAGGGCCTGGCAATGAGCAGTTCTTC
TRBV28,few,NA,TRBJ1-1,CASFRVNTEAFF,TGTGCCAGCTTCAGGGTCAACACTGAAGCTTTCTTT
TRBV5-6,NA,TRBD2,TRBJ2-5,CASSLDLAGGLLETQYF,TGTGCCAGCAGCTTAGATCTAGCGGGAGGGCTGTTGGAGACCCAGTACTTC
TRBV29-1,NA,TRBD2,TRBJ2-7,CSVEEDLAGGRPYEQYF,TGCAGCGTTGAAGAAGATCTAGCGGGAGGGCGCCCCTACGAGCAGTACTTC
TRBV7-2,NA,TRBD1,TRBJ2-1,CASSFYRGRDDEQFF,TGTGCCAGCAGCTTCTACAGGGGGCGCGACGATGAGCAGTTCTTC
TRBV5-1,NA,TRBD2,TRBJ2-3,CASSLTGGGADTQYF,TGCGCCAGCAGCTTGACGGGAGGAGGGGCAGATACGCAGTATTTT
TRBV5-6,NA,NA,TRBJ2-7,CASSLGAGEEQYF,TGTGCCAGCAGCTTGGGCGCAGGCGAGGAGCAGTACTTC
TRBV20-1,NA,TRBD1,TRBJ2-2,CSASQGAVGELFF,TGCAGTGCTAGTCAGGGGGCGGTCGGGGAGCTGTTTTTT
TRBV20-1,NA,TRBD2,TRBJ2-7,CSARAVRAREDTNEQYF,TGCAGTGCTAGAGCGGTGCGGGCGCGGGAGGACACAAACGAGCAGTACTTC
TRBV10-3,NA,NA,TRBJ2-1,CAISVGGSGNEQFF,TGTGCCATCAGTGTCGGAGGTTCGGGCAATGAGCAGTTCTTC
TRBV30,few,NA,TRBJ2-2,CAWSVKGAGELFF,TGTGCCTGGAGTGTAAAGGGAGCCGGGGAGCTGTTTTTT
TRBV4-2,NA,NA,TRBJ2-1,CASSQDVNQREQFF,TGTGCCAGCAGCCAAGATGTTAATCAGCGGGAGCAGTTCTTC
TRBV7-2,NA,NA,TRBJ2-1,CASSLRRLDSRAYNEQFF,TGTGCCAGCAGCCTCCGCCGACTAGACTCTCGGGCCTACAATGAGCAGTTCTTC
TRBV27,few,TRBD1,TRBJ1-4,CASSSGTGVNEKLFF,TGTGCCAGCAGTTCCGGGACAGGGGTGAATGAAAAACTGTTTTTT
TRBV7-9,NA,TRBD2,TRBJ2-1,CASSLWSGGGVNEQFF,TGTGCCAGCAGCTTATGGTCGGGAGGAGGGGTCAATGAGCAGTTCTTC
TRBV5-1,NA,NA,TRBJ2-7,CASSTTGTLSSYEQYF,TGCGCCAGCAGCACGACCGGGACCCTCTCCTCCTACGAGCAGTACTTC
TRBV4-2,NA,TRBD1,TRBJ2-5,CASSRTGTGKETQYF,TGTGCCAGCAGCCGGACCGGGACAGGGAAAGAGACCCAGTACTTC
TRBV21-1,NA,NA,TRBJ1-5,CASSTSTGQGNQPQHF,TGTGCCAGCAGCACAAGCACGGGACAGGGAAATCAGCCCCAGCATTTT
TRBV7-2,many,NA,TRBJ2-4,CASSLGGPVKNIQYF,TGTGCCAGCAGCTTGGGGGGGCCGGTCAAAAACATTCAGTACTTC
TRBV11-3,NA,NA,TRBJ2-7,CASSLTDRDGEQYF,TGTGCCAGCAGCTTGACGGACCGGGACGGGGAGCAGTACTTC
TRBV7-3,NA,NA,TRBJ2-7,CASSLQGGDEQYF,TGTGCCAGCAGCTTACAAGGGGGGGATGAGCAGTACTTC
TRBV7-2,NA,TRBD1,TRBJ2-5,CASSLSGQGFGETQYF,TGTGCCAGCAGCTTAAGTGGACAGGGATTCGGAGAGACCCAGTACTTC
TRBV24-1,NA,NA,TRBJ1-5,CATADRGNQPQHF,TGTGCCACGGCCGACAGAGGCAATCAGCCCCAGCATTTT
TRBV20-1,few,NA,TRBJ2-7,CSARRDSYEQYF,TGCAGTGCACGTCGAGATTCCTACGAGCAGTACTTC
TRBV6-2/TRBV6-3,NA,TRBD1,TRBJ2-1,CASRRDRGSTFF,TGTGCCAGCAGGAGGGACAGGGGGAGTACGTTCTTC
TRBV10-3,many,NA,TRBJ2-1,CAISDPQVGVNEQFF,TGTGCCATCAGTGACCCCCAGGTAGGGGTCAATGAGCAGTTCTTC
TRBV24-1,few,TRBD1,TRBJ2-6,CATSDPLGDRVSGANVLTF,TGTGCCACCAGTGACCCCCTGGGGGACAGGGTGAGCGGGGCCAACGTCCTGACTTTC
TRBV3-1,few,NA,TRBJ2-1,CASSQALVYNEQFF,TGTGCCAGCAGCCAAGCGCTAGTCTACAATGAGCAGTTCTTC
TRBV5-1,NA,TRBD1,TRBJ2-7,CASRRDRVSYNEQYF,TGCGCCAGCAGAAGGGACAGGGTTTCCTACAATGAGCAGTACTTC
TRBV7-2,NA,TRBD2,TRBJ2-7,CASTLGLAGYYEQYF,TGTGCCAGCACTTTAGGGCTAGCGGGATACTACGAGCAGTACTTC
TRBV2,NA,NA,TRBJ2-5,CASSPRLGGFQETQYF,TGTGCCAGCAGCCCACGCCTCGGGGGCTTCCAAGAGACCCAGTACTTC
TRBV6-5,NA,TRBD2,TRBJ2-1,CASSYKGAGGLLDNEQFF,TGTGCCAGCAGTTACAAGGGAGCGGGGGGGCTGTTGGACAATGAGCAGTTCTTC